This T cell receptor beta chain appears in the sequencing data of a study of naive and memory T cell subsets. Trimming left V 5 bases short and J 5 bases short, with 21 bases between. CDR3 size: 17 residues. Looked up from germline, CDR1 is MDHEN and CDR2 is SYDVKM. Study-level points and caveats: Especially in CD8 cells, naive repertoires contained a few larger clonotypes, possibly CD45RA-re-expressing memory cells.

An equimolar mix of two oligonucleotides served as the beta constant-region primer for TRBC1 and TRBC2. Four rounds of PCR amplified the ligated cDNA using nested alpha and beta constant-region primers plus SP2. A 12-nucleotide UMI and the SP2 primer were added to the cDNA 3' end by oligonucleotide ligation. In TCRdb, the UMI-ligation and nested PCR reads were re-called with MiXCR into one record per CDR3 protein. The repertoire consists of under 150,000 distinct CDR3 sequences, with around 21% occurring once and the leading ten covering about 0.6%. Only a few counts were recorded for this clonotype. No antigen is known for it.

The genes are TRBV28 and TRBJ2-2; D assignment may be TRBD1 or TRBD2 (5 bases each). The receptor's source is a human donor in good health. Sequencing was carried out using naive CD8+ T cells from blood. The CDR3 sequence: CASSPTGTLTGTGELFF. Written as DNA, the CDR3 is TGTGCCAGCAGTCCCACCGGGACCCTAACCGGGACCGGGGAGCTGTTTTTT.